This T cell receptor beta chain was identified in a study of T cell repertoires in ileal Crohn's disease. Turning to the study itself: At surgery, under 40% of patients smoked, with median disease duration 7.9 years. Study observations and caveats: Clonality above 26.8% at surgery always came with endoscopic recurrence. Clonal expansions were more frequent in active smokers than non-smokers at surgery.

The sorted cells were lamina propria lymphocytes from surgical specimens, first isolated by density gradient. Adults with ileal or ileocolonic Crohn's disease and an indication for resection were eligible. Sequencing was performed with immunoSEQ multiplex PCR; in TCRdb, only in-frame clones are kept and a portion is missing. Among around 5,800 clones, around 89% were seen once, and the ten largest hold around 0.86%. The table lists this clone with a count of one. Its antigen is unidentified. Germline V gene data show CDR1 as SGHKS and CDR2 as YYEKEE (reference sequence). This CDR3 region has 15 residues. Between the trimmed V and J ends, which lost 4 bases and 2 bases, there was a span of 14 bases.

The sequence came from an adult with Crohn's disease. Some clones in this sample may be carry-over from other donors' samples. The rearrangement uses TRBV5-5 and TRBJ2-3; the D gene is possibly TRBD2 (6 bases). Sequencing was performed on CD4+ T cells from ileum. CDR3 sequence reads: CASSHVGGTTDTQYF. DNA for the CDR3: TGTGCCAGCAGCCACGTAGGCGGGACCACAGATACGCAGTATTTT.